The 17 T cell receptor beta chains listed next were all sequenced from one sample in a study of blood T cell repertoires in COVID-19. TCRdb keeps only in-frame clones here, not all; method: immunoSEQ multiplex PCR. The sample shows under 250,000 clones, 82% of them seen only once. The specimen sequenced was peripheral blood. These receptors were collected from a woman in her seventies with acute or convalescent COVID-19.

This clone was observed a handful of times. The chain employs TRBV29-1 and TRBJ1-1; D not resolved. V was shortened by 7 bases and J by 6 bases, with 15 bases between the two germline ends. The CDR3 totals 12 residues. Germline V gives CDR1 SQVTM, CDR2 ANQGSEA. CDR3 nucleotide sequence: TGCAGCGCCGGGAATTCGGGATCTGAAGCTTTCTTT. Its protein product is CSAGNSGSEAFF.

The chain combines TRBV20-1 with TRBJ2-1; possibly TRBD2 for D (6 bases). CDR1 and CDR2 from the germline V gene are DFQATT and SNEGSKA (reference sequence). V was shortened by 6 bases and J by 3 bases, with 18 bases between the two germline ends. The length of the CDR3 is 15 residues. CDR3 coding DNA: TGCAGTGCCAGTAAATTAGCGGCAAGCTACAATGAGCAGTTCTTC. The encoded protein is CSASKLAASYNEQFF.

The J gene is TRBJ1-5, the V gene TRBV4-2; no definite D call. The CDR3 spans 16 residues. Germline loops: CDR1 LGHNA, CDR2 YNFKEQ. Trimming pared 0 bases from V and 0 bases from J, leaving 9 bases between. The CDR3 bases are TGTGCCAGCAGCCAAGATCTTAGCTATAGCAATCAGCCCCAGCATTTT. Protein sequence: CASSQDLSYSNQPQHF.

The rearrangement links TRBV20-1 to TRBJ1-2; D unclear. The CDR3 is 13 amino acids. CDR1 is DFQATT, CDR2 SNEGSKA, per germline (reference sequence). Trimming shortened V by 3 bases and J by 7 bases, and 15 bases separated the two germline ends. The CDR3 reads CSASGGVDVGYTF. Here the CDR3 DNA reads TGCAGTGCTAGTGGAGGAGTAGACGTTGGCTACACCTTC.

J is TRBJ1-6 and V is TRBV7-2; D call uncertain. Trimming shortened V by 5 bases and J by 6 bases, and 20 bases separated the two germline ends. This CDR3 comprises 17 residues. Germline CDR1 and CDR2: SGHTA and FQGNSA. This chain's CDR3 is CASSAAHSTSINSPLHF. Here the CDR3 DNA reads TGTGCCAGCAGCGCCGCCCATTCGACATCCATTAATTCACCCCTCCACTTT. The full variable domain, completed using reference TRBV7-2 and TRBJ1-6, is GAGVSQSPSNKVTEKGKDVELRCDPISGHTALYWYRQSLGQGLEFLIYFQGNSAPDKSGLPSDRFSAERTGGSVSTLTIQRTQQEDSAVYLCASSAAHSTSINSPLHFGNGTRLTVT.

This clone turned up a few times. The sample holds other DNA sequences that translate to the same CDR3. The chain combines TRBV28 with TRBJ1-4, with TRBD1 identical over 9 bases. The CDR3 has 14 amino acids. V gave up 3 bases and J gave up 4 bases; unmatched junction bases: 0. The germline CDR1 and CDR2 sequences are MDHEN and SYDVKM. The CDR3 region is CASSLTGGNEKLFF. In nucleotides, the CDR3 is TGTGCCAGCAGTTTGACAGGGGGTAATGAAAAACTGTTTTTT.

The V gene is TRBV7-8, the J gene TRBJ2-7; maybe TRBD2 (6 bases). V was cut by 5 bases and J by 3 bases, with 14 bases left in between. The CDR3 has 14 residues. CDR1 is SGHVS and CDR2 is FQNEAQ in the germline V gene. CDR3 bases: TGTGCCAGCAGCCCCCGACTAGTCAGCTACGAGCAGTACTTC. Protein: CASSPRLVSYEQYF.

The CDR3 DNA reads TGTGCCAGCAGTTCAGCCGGGACAGGGTTAAACACCGGGGAGCTGTTTTTT. It is translated as CASSSAGTGLNTGELFF. V is TRBV28 and J is TRBJ2-2; 9 nucleotides match TRBD1. CDR1 and CDR2 from the germline V gene are MDHEN and SYDVKM. The CDR3 spans 17 residues. J gave up 2 bases and V 4 bases, and 8 bases lay outside the gene matches.

The CDR3 coding sequence is TGTGCCAGCAGCGTCGCGGGGGCCGGCACAGATACGCAGTATTTT. Its protein product is CASSVAGAGTDTQYF. This rearrangement joins TRBV9 to TRBJ2-3, with a weak D call TRBD2 (7 bases). This CDR3 spans 15 amino acids. Germline assignment: CDR1 SGDLS and CDR2 YYNGEE. Trimming removed 2 bases from V and 1 base from J, with 11 bases in between.

V gene TRBV10-3 combines with J gene TRBJ1-3; 7 nucleotides line up with TRBD1. Germline CDR1 ENHRY, CDR2 SYGVKD. J was trimmed by 2 bases and V by 6 bases; bases with no gene match: 4. The CDR3 runs to 14 residues. This chain's CDR3 is CAISSTGAGNTIYF. The DNA for the CDR3 is TGTGCCATCAGCTCAACAGGGGCTGGAAACACCATATATTTT.

J is TRBJ2-3 and V is TRBV2; 10 nucleotides line up with TRBD1. The CDR3 sequence is 16 residues long. Germline V CDR1 and CDR2: SNHLY, FYNNEI. V trimming: 3 bases; J trimming: 1 base; junction bases outside the gene matches: 4. CDR3 sequence (DNA): TGTGCCAGCAGTGATCGGGACAGGGGAGGCACAGATACGCAGTATTTT. Its protein product is CASSDRDRGGTDTQYF.

V is TRBV12-5 and J is TRBJ2-5; D is perhaps TRBD1 (5 bases). V was trimmed by 3 bases and J by 5 bases, leaving 10 bases between them. Germline V gives CDR1 LGHNT, CDR2 FRNRAP. The CDR3 has 13 residues. The CDR3 bases are TGTGCTAGTGGTTTTACTGGGGCCGAGACCCAGTACTTC. Translating it yields CASGFTGAETQYF.

This clone was counted a few times. V and J are TRBV19 and TRBJ2-2; D possibly corresponds to TRBD1 (6 bases). The CDR3 contains 16 residues. V was trimmed by 7 bases and J by 0 bases, leaving 15 bases between them. Germline CDR1 reads LNHDA; CDR2 reads SQIVND (reference sequence). In DNA form, the CDR3 reads TGTGCCAGTACTGACTGGACAGCCCCGAACACCGGGGAGCTGTTTTTT. Amino acids: CASTDWTAPNTGELFF.

The J gene is TRBJ1-1, the V gene TRBV10-3, with D perhaps matching TRBD1 (6 bases). V was pared by 0 bases and J by 6 bases, with 14 bases between. CDR3 length: 15 amino acids. CDR1 ENHRY and CDR2 SYGVKD come from the germline V gene. The DNA for the CDR3 is TGTGCCATCAGTGAGTCGAGACAGGCGGCGCCTGAAGCTTTCTTT. As protein: CAISESRQAAPEAFF.

The chain employs TRBV2 and TRBJ1-4; D gene ambiguous. The CDR3 totals 15 residues. CDR1 and CDR2 from the germline V gene are SNHLY and FYNNEI. With 7 bases removed from V and 1 base from J, the gap between germline ends came to 13 bases. CDR3: CASNLESGTNEKLFF. In DNA, the CDR3 is TGTGCCAGCAATCTAGAAAGCGGAACTAATGAAAAACTGTTTTTT.

The V gene is TRBV6-4, the J gene TRBJ1-6; a weak D match, TRBD1 (6 bases). The CDR3 is made up of 17 amino acids. The germline V gene has CDR1 MRHNA and CDR2 SNTAGT. V dropped 6 bases and J dropped 0 bases, with 15 bases sitting between them. The CDR3 DNA sequence: TGTGCCAGCAGAGTCCGGGACACCAGCTCCTATAATTCACCCCTCCACTTT. Residues: CASRVRDTSSYNSPLHF.

This clone has a single count. The chain uses TRBV6-6 and TRBJ1-6, with 7 bases matching TRBD1. This CDR3 comprises 15 residues. Germline V gene lookup returns CDR1 MNHNY and CDR2 SVGAGI (reference sequence). V was pared by 11 bases and J by 4 bases, with 11 bases of the junction left unmatched. DNA for the CDR3: TGTGCCGGATCGCCCGGGACAGTTTATAATTCACCCCTCCACTTT. It encodes CAGSPGTVYNSPLHF.